This TCR beta chain was profiled in a study of blood T cell repertoires in COVID-19. The table came from immunoSEQ multiplex PCR; TCRdb's copy has only in-frame clones and leaves some out. The data show 500,000 or so clones, approximately 90% seen once. This CDR3 contains 18 residues. Material for sequencing was PBMCs or T cells enriched from blood (not recorded which). The TCR comes from a woman aged 18-29 years who had recovered from COVID-19. The chain couples TRBV21-1 to TRBJ2-2; whether TRBD1, the table's D call, matches the DNA was not checked. TRBV21-1 is listed as a pseudogene. The CDR3 loop is CASSPRTGRSTNTGELFF. The CDR3, as DNA: TGTGCCAGCAGCCCTCGGACAGGGCGGTCTACGAACACCGGGGAGCTGTTTTTT.